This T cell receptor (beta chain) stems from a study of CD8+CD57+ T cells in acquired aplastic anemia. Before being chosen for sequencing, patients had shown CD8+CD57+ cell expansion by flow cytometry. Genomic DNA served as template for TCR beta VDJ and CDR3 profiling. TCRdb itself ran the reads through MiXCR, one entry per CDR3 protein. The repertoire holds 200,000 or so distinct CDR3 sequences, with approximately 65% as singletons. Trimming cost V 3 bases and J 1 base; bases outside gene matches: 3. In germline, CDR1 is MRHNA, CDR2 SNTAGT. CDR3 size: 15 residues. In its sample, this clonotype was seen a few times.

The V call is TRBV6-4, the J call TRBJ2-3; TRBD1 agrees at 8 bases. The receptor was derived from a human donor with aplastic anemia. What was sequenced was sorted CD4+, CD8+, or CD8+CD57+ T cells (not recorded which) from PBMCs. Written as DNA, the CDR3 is TGTGCCAGCAGTGAGGCGACAGGGGGCACAGATACGCAGTATTTT. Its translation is CASSEATGGTDTQYF.